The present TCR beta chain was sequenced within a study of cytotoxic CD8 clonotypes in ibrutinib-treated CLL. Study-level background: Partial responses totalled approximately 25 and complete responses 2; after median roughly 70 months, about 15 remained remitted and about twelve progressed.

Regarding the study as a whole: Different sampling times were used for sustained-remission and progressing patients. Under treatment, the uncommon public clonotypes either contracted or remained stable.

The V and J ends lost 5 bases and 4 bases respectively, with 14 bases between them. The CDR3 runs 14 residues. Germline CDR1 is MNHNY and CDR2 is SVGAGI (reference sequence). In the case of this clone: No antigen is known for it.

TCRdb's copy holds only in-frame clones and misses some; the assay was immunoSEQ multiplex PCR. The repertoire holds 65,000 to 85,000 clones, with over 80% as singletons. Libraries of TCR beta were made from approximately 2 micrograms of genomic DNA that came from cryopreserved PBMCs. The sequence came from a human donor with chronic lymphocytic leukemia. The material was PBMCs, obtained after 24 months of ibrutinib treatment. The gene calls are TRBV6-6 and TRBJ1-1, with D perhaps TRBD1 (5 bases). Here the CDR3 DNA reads TGTGCCAGCAGTAGTCAGATTGGGGGCACTGAAGCTTTCTTT. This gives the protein CASSSQIGGTEAFF.